Following are 18 T cell receptor beta chains from one sample sequenced in a study of patients and donors after allogeneic stem cell transplantation. TCRdb reprocessed the RT-PCR reads with MiXCR, giving one entry per CDR3 protein. The sample includes around 200,000 distinct CDR3 sequences, over 30% seen only once; the top ten take approximately 10%. The sequenced sample consisted of blood, either unsorted or a sorted T cell fraction (not recorded which). The source is a human donor who was either an allogeneic HSCT recipient or a stem cell or donor lymphocyte infusion donor (not recorded which). It is not recorded whose cells these are; they may come from a transplant donor.

This sequence joins TRBV6-1 and TRBJ2-1; 8 nucleotides line up with TRBD2. The CDR3 has 15 amino acids. V trimming: 2 bases; J trimming: 4 bases; junction bases outside the gene matches: 4. Germline V gene sequence: CDR1 MNHNS, CDR2 SASEGT. CDR3 nucleotides: TGTGCCAGCAGTGAAATCCCGGGGGGGTACAATGAGCAGTTCTTC. Protein: CASSEIPGGYNEQFF.

This chain links TRBV5-1 with TRBJ1-1, with 10 bases identical to TRBD1. The CDR3 covers 16 residues. In germline, CDR1 is SGHRS, CDR2 YFSETQ. Trimming removed 4 bases from V and 2 bases from J; junction bases left unmatched: 8. The CDR3 DNA reads as TGCGCCAGCAGCACCGGGACAGGGGTAGGAAACACTGAAGCTTTCTTT. Protein: CASSTGTGVGNTEAFF.

The J gene is TRBJ1-4, the V gene TRBV5-1; 9 bases agree with TRBD1. The CDR3 covers 16 residues. Germline V gene lookup returns CDR1 SGHRS and CDR2 YFSETQ. Unmatched junction bases numbered 11, after V lost 6 bases and J lost 5 bases. The CDR3 sequence: CASNLGTGIMNEKLFF. DNA for the CDR3: TGCGCCAGCAACCTTGGGACAGGGATAATGAATGAAAAACTGTTTTTT.

This clonotype came up a few times. The rearrangement uses TRBV7-2 and TRBJ2-1; D not resolved. Germline assignment: CDR1 SGHTA and CDR2 FQGNSA. V gave up 0 bases and J gave up 8 bases, with 11 bases separating them. The CDR3 is 14 amino acids. In nucleotides, the CDR3 is TGTGCCAGCAGCTTAGCTGGATTAGCCGATGAGCAGTTCTTC. This sequence encodes CASSLAGLADEQFF.

This clonotype was counted between two and nine times. In nucleotides, the CDR3 is TGCAGTGCTAGAGGTTGGGAGGATCGATCGTACACTGAAGCTTTCTTT. It specifies CSARGWEDRSYTEAFF. V gene TRBV20-1 combines with J gene TRBJ1-1; D unclear. V shed 1 base and J shed 3 bases, with 18 bases lying between them. The CDR3 has 16 amino acids. Germline-derived CDR1 and CDR2 are DFQATT and SNEGSKA (reference sequence).

This clonotype has a handful of counts. The V and J genes are TRBV10-3 and TRBJ1-1; D may be TRBD1 (5 bases). This CDR3 comprises 13 residues. Trimming pared 4 bases from V and 5 bases from J, leaving 11 bases between. Germline V CDR1 and CDR2: ENHRY, SYGVKD. The CDR3 nucleotides are TGTGCCATCAGTGTAATGGGGGGTACTGAAGCTTTCTTT. This sequence encodes CAISVMGGTEAFF.

The chain uses TRBV6-6 and TRBJ1-6; TRBD1 matches 8 bases. CDR3 size: 16 residues. The germline CDR1 and CDR2 sequences are MNHNY and SVGAGI (reference sequence). After removal of 2 bases from V and 9 bases from J, the junction contained 9 bases not matched to a gene. The CDR3 region is CASSYANAGGRSPLHF. The CDR3 bases are TGTGCCAGCAGTTACGCCAACGCAGGGGGCCGTTCACCCCTCCACTTT.

CDR3 in DNA: TGTGCCAGCAGCCAAGCTCGACAGGGCATCTATGGCTACACCTTC. It yields the protein CASSQARQGIYGYTF. The rearrangement links TRBV4-2 to TRBJ1-2; 7 bases align to TRBD1. Trimming at V came to 1 base and at J to 4 bases, leaving 6 bases not matched to a gene. Germline V CDR1 and CDR2: LGHNA, YNFKEQ. This CDR3 has 15 residues.

This clonotype has only one observation. The rearrangement links TRBV29-1 to TRBJ2-7; D gene unclear. Per the germline V gene, CDR1 is SQVTM and CDR2 is ANQGSEA. The length of the CDR3 is 14 residues. Trimming shortened V by 4 bases and J by 2 bases, and 15 bases separated the two germline ends. This CDR3 is CSVGLRTKPYEQYF. For the CDR3, the DNA is TGCAGCGTTGGCCTCCGAACAAAACCCTACGAGCAGTACTTC.

The chain employs TRBV5-1 and TRBJ2-3, with D perhaps assigned TRBD1 or TRBD2 (5 bases each). CDR1 is SGHRS and CDR2 is YFSETQ in the germline V gene. The CDR3 consists of 16 residues. V was cut by 4 bases and J by 4 bases, with 19 bases left in between. Here the CDR3 reads CASSPLSGSPPDTQYF. The CDR3 DNA is TGCGCCAGCAGCCCCCTATCAGGGAGCCCCCCAGATACGCAGTATTTT.

This clonotype was seen only a few times. The CDR3 spells CATSDPTRGNTEAFF. The CDR3 DNA reads TGTGCCACCAGTGACCCGACCCGGGGAAACACTGAAGCTTTCTTT. The V and J genes are TRBV24-1 and TRBJ1-1; D is unresolved. This CDR3 has 15 residues. Per the germline V gene, CDR1 is KGHDR and CDR2 is SFDVKD. The ends were cut back, 4 bases at V and 2 bases at J, with 13 bases in the middle.

This chain uses TRBV5-1 with TRBJ2-2; D is possibly TRBD1 (6 bases). Deletions cut 4 bases from V and 7 bases from J, with 17 bases between. This CDR3 has 15 residues. Germline V gene sequence: CDR1 SGHRS, CDR2 YFSETQ. DNA for the CDR3: TGCGCCAGCAGCCCGGGACCAGGGGTCTTCGGGGAGCTGTTTTTT. Translated: CASSPGPGVFGELFF.

The chain links TRBV18 to TRBJ2-1, with D perhaps matching TRBD1 (6 bases). The CDR3 runs 15 residues. The germline V gene has CDR1 KGHSH and CDR2 LQKENI. V was shortened by 4 bases and J by 8 bases, with 18 bases between the two germline ends. CDR3 nucleotides: TGTGCCAGCTCACTACAGGGCTCGCAGGTCGATGAGCAGTTCTTC. Its protein is CASSLQGSQVDEQFF.

V usage is TRBV20-1 and J usage is TRBJ2-7, with D possibly matching TRBD1 (5 bases). Between the trimmed V and J ends, which lost 5 bases and 6 bases, there was a span of 8 bases. The CDR3 sequence is 10 residues long. Germline CDR1 reads DFQATT; CDR2 reads SNEGSKA (reference sequence). This chain's CDR3 is CSALGVEQYF. The CDR3, as DNA: TGCAGTGCTTTAGGGGTCGAGCAGTACTTC.

This clonotype occurred a few times. The genes are TRBV5-1 and TRBJ1-6; D remains ambiguous. The germline V and J ends were trimmed by 0 bases and 6 bases, with 10 bases remaining between them. Germline values: CDR1 SGHRS, CDR2 YFSETQ. The CDR3 extends over 15 amino acids. The CDR3 spells CASSLDLGRNSPLHF. CDR3 DNA: TGCGCCAGCAGCTTGGACCTAGGTCGTAATTCACCCCTCCACTTT.

The V and J genes are TRBV28 and TRBJ1-1; D not resolved. Between the trimmed V and J ends, which lost 10 bases and 0 bases, there was a span of 6 bases. This CDR3 region has 11 residues. Germline values: CDR1 MDHEN, CDR2 SYDVKM. This chain's CDR3 is CATDMNTEAFF. In nucleotides, the CDR3 is TGTGCCACCGACATGAACACTGAAGCTTTCTTT.

The chain employs TRBV28 and TRBJ1-4; D is unresolved. The CDR3 extends over 14 amino acids. Germline V gene sequence: CDR1 MDHEN, CDR2 SYDVKM. Trimming shortened V by 3 bases and J by 9 bases, and 14 bases separated the two germline ends. CDR3 DNA sequence: TGTGCCAGCAGTTTGACCGGAGCGCATCAAAAACTGTTTTTT. Protein sequence: CASSLTGAHQKLFF.

The chain employs TRBV28 and TRBJ1-1; D is unclear. V shed 3 bases and J shed 9 bases, with 14 bases lying between them. CDR3 length: 13 amino acids. Per the germline V gene, CDR1 is MDHEN and CDR2 is SYDVKM. The CDR3 region is CASSFTRYPKAFF. CDR3 coding DNA: TGTGCCAGCAGTTTCACAAGGTACCCGAAAGCTTTCTTT.